This T cell receptor (beta chain) was retrieved from a study of blood T cells in healthy people across ages. For the study at large: Template switching recovered approximately one barcoded beta molecule for every two T cells. Study conclusions and caveats: TCR beta diversity per million T cells fell roughly linearly with age.

Trimming took 5 bases from V and 8 from J; bases not matched to a gene: 11. Germline V gene lookup returns CDR1 SGHTA and CDR2 FQGTGA. CDR3 length: 15 amino acids. PCR was performed a second time for about 7 to 11 cycles using a sample-barcoded 5' primer and a J-beta primer mix. The authors tagged each cDNA molecule using a template-switch adaptor with 12 random nucleotides. In TCRdb, the 5' RACE reads were re-called with MiXCR into one record per CDR3 protein. The sample contains 1.2 million to 1.5 million distinct CDR3 sequences, approximately 42% of which appear only once. With regard to this clonotype: Its specificity is not known.

The chain carries TRBV7-3 and TRBJ2-1; 8 bases map to TRBD2. The receptor comes from a woman aged 18-29 years in good health. Sequencing input: blood. The CDR3: CASSPLPLAGDEQFF. The DNA for the CDR3 is TGTGCCAGCAGCCCCCTCCCCCTAGCGGGCGATGAGCAGTTCTTC.